The next 5 T cell receptor beta chains were all read from a single sample in a study of tumor-infiltrating lymphocytes in localized non-small cell lung cancer. Repertoires were generated with immunoSEQ multiplex PCR, while TCRdb's copy carries only in-frame clones and drops some. The data hold roughly 16,000 clones, with 73% observed a single time. Sequencing was performed on lung tumor tissue. The receptors originated from a human donor with non-small cell lung cancer.

The V call is TRBV19, the J call TRBJ1-3; 7 bases line up with TRBD1. Germline CDR1 LNHDA, CDR2 SQIVND (reference sequence). Unmatched junction bases numbered 3, after V lost 6 bases and J lost 4 bases. The CDR3 extends over 13 amino acids. CDR3 DNA sequence: TGTGCCAGTAGAGGGACAGTCGGAAACACCATATATTTT. The encoded protein is CASRGTVGNTIYF.

This chain connects TRBV5-4 to TRBJ2-7; D is perhaps TRBD2 (5 bases). The CDR3 runs 11 residues. The V gene's germline CDR1 is SGHNT and CDR2 YYREEE (reference sequence). With 1 base removed from V and 7 bases from J, the gap between germline ends came to 6 bases. The DNA for the CDR3 is TGTGCCAGCAGCTTGACGGGGGAGCAGTACTTC. Translated: CASSLTGEQYF. The complete variable domain, with remaining parts taken from reference TRBV5-4 and TRBJ2-7, reads ETGVTQSPTHLIKTRGQQVTLRCSSQSGHNTVSWYQQALGQGPQFIFQYYREEENGRGNFPPRFSGLQFPNYSSELNVNALELDDSALYLCASSLTGEQYFGPGTRLTVT.

In its sample, this clone was seen a few times. The rearrangement uses TRBV6-5 and TRBJ1-1; 7 bases match TRBD1. J gave up 4 bases and V 5 bases, and 7 bases lay outside the gene matches. This CDR3 is built from 14 residues. The germline V gene encodes CDR1 MNHEY and CDR2 SVGAGI. This CDR3 reads CASSMTGLATEAFF. CDR3 coding DNA: TGTGCCAGCAGTATGACAGGGCTGGCCACTGAAGCTTTCTTT.

The V and J genes are TRBV28 and TRBJ1-2; 11 bases map to TRBD1. After removal of 5 bases from V and 8 bases from J, the junction contained 7 bases not matched to a gene. Germline loops: CDR1 MDHEN, CDR2 SYDVKM. CDR3 length: 14 amino acids. Here the CDR3 reads CASSGQGALGGYTF. Here the CDR3 DNA reads TGTGCCAGCAGTGGACAGGGGGCTTTGGGCGGCTACACCTTC.

This clone was seen once. The genes are TRBV7-3 and TRBJ2-1; 8 positions agree with TRBD2. V lost 5 bases, J lost 4 bases, and 13 bases stayed unmatched. Per germline, CDR1 SGHTA and CDR2 FQGTGA. The CDR3 contains 17 residues. The chain's CDR3 is CASSRAGGARSYNEQFF. As DNA, the CDR3 is TGTGCCAGCAGCCGGGCCGGGGGGGCTCGATCTTACAATGAGCAGTTCTTC.